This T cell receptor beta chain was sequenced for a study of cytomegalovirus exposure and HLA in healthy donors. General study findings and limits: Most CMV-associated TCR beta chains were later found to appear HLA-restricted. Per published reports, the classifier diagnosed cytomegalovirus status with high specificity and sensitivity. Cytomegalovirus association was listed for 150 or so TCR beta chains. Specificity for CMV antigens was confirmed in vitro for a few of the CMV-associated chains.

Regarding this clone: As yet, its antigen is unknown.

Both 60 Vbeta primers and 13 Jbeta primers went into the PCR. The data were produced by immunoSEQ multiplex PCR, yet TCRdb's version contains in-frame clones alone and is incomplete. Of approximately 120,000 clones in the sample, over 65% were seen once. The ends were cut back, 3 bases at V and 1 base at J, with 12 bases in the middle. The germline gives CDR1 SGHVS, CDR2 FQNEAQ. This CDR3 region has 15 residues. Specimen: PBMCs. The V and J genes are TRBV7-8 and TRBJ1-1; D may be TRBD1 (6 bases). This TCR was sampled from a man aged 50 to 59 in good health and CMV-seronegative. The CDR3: CASSFPQGRNTEAFF. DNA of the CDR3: TGTGCCAGCAGCTTTCCACAGGGTAGGAACACTGAAGCTTTCTTT.